The 30 T cell receptor beta chains presented below share a single source sample, sequenced in a study of T cell repertoires in cytomegalovirus infection. Each CDR3 protein is one row after TCRdb ran MiXCR on the reads. This sample has hundreds of thousands of distinct CDR3 sequences, with approximately 31% found just once. Antigens for these TCRs are unknown. This material consisted of cultured CD8+ T cells from PBMCs, taken from culture after CMV antigen stimulation. The receptors were sampled from a human donor in good health (CMV status not recorded). Some clones in this sample may be carry-over from other donors' samples.

This clonotype was seen a single time. A junction end diverges from the germline sequence, so it may reflect a read error. The rearrangement links TRBV19 to TRBJ1-5; 10 positions agree with TRBD1. The germline CDR1 and CDR2 sequences are LNHDA and SQIVND (reference sequence). CDR3 length equals 13 residues. CDR3 nucleotide sequence: TGTGTCAGTAGCGGGACAGGGGATCAGCCCCAGCATTTT. Protein sequence: CVSSGTGDQPQHF. Supplemented by reference TRBV19 and TRBJ1-5, the full variable domain reads DGGITQSPKYLFRKEGQNVTLSCEQNLNHDAMYWYRQDPGQGLRLIYYSQIVNDFQKGDIAEGYSVSREKKESFPLTVTSAQKNPTAFYLCVSSGTGDQPQHFGDGTRLSIL.

This clonotype was counted only a few times. This chain connects TRBV11-2 to TRBJ2-6; the D gene is possibly TRBD1 (5 bases). V gave up 2 bases and J gave up 2 bases, with 10 bases separating them. Germline V gene data show CDR1 as SGHAT and CDR2 as FQNNGV. The CDR3 is 16 residues long. CDR3 coding DNA: TGTGCCAGCAGCTTAATTACAGGCACTGGGGCCAACGTCCTGACTTTC. Its protein product is CASSLITGTGANVLTF.

This clonotype was seen a few times. The chain combines TRBV4-1 with TRBJ2-1; D ambiguous. Between the trimmed V and J ends, which lost 0 bases and 8 bases, there was a span of 26 bases. Germline values: CDR1 MGHRA, CDR2 YSYEKL. The CDR3 length is 19 residues. Here the CDR3 reads CASSQDLMGIGRVIDEQFF. The CDR3 bases are TGCGCCAGCAGCCAAGATCTGATGGGGATAGGCCGGGTAATCGATGAGCAGTTCTTC.

The genes are TRBV6-1 and TRBJ2-5; D call uncertain. The ends were cut back, 6 bases at V and 5 bases at J, with 19 bases in the middle. Looked up from germline, CDR1 is MNHNS and CDR2 is SASEGT. The CDR3 totals 15 residues. The DNA for the CDR3 is TGTGCCAGCAGCCCCTGGCAGCTCCAGCAGGAGACCCAGTACTTC. Translated, it gives CASSPWQLQQETQYF.

V gene TRBV6-5 combines with J gene TRBJ2-2; D ambiguous. The germline V gene has CDR1 MNHEY and CDR2 SVGAGI. The CDR3 has 15 residues. V dropped 4 bases and J dropped 0 bases, with 9 bases sitting between them. The CDR3 DNA sequence: TGTGCCAGCAGTTTGGGCAAGGCGAACACCGGGGAGCTGTTTTTT. Its protein product is CASSLGKANTGELFF.

A few counts support this clonotype. The rearrangement joins TRBV10-3 to TRBJ2-5; the D gene is possibly TRBD2 (5 bases). The V gene lost 4 bases and the J gene lost 1 base, with 7 bases spanning the gap. CDR1 is ENHRY, CDR2 SYGVKD, per germline. There are 13 residues in the CDR3. In DNA, the CDR3 is TGTGCCATCAGTGGAGGGAGCCAAGAGACCCAGTACTTC. Amino acid sequence: CAISGGSQETQYF.

This clonotype has ten or more counts. This chain connects TRBV7-8 to TRBJ2-3; possible D gene TRBD2, 6 bases. CDR1 is SGHVS, CDR2 FQNEAQ, per germline. The CDR3 is 16 residues long. V gave up 5 bases and J gave up 2 bases, with 17 bases separating them. CDR3: CASSPNTGVLTDTQYF. The CDR3 coding sequence is TGTGCCAGCAGCCCGAACACGGGGGTACTCACAGATACGCAGTATTTT.

The chain links TRBV4-3 to TRBJ2-3, with D possibly matching TRBD1 (5 bases). V was pared by 5 bases and J by 0 bases, with 12 bases between. The germline V gene has CDR1 LGHNA and CDR2 YSLEER. The CDR3 length is 15 residues. The CDR3 loop reads CASSVGHHSTDTQYF. The CDR3 DNA reads as TGCGCCAGCAGCGTCGGACACCATAGCACAGATACGCAGTATTTT.

The V call is TRBV7-2, the J call TRBJ1-6, with 9 bases identical to TRBD1. The V gene end was trimmed by 4 bases and the J gene end by 6 bases; junction bases not matched to a gene: 4. Germline-derived CDR1 and CDR2 are SGHTA and FQGNSA. CDR3 length: 15 residues. The CDR3 nucleotides are TGTGCCAGCAGCTGGGCGGGACAGGGTAATTCACCCCTCCACTTT. Amino acid sequence: CASSWAGQGNSPLHF.

This clonotype was detected a few times. The rearrangement links TRBV27 to TRBJ2-2; D is perhaps TRBD2 (5 bases). CDR1 is MNHEY, CDR2 SMNVEV, per germline (reference sequence). The CDR3 runs to 12 residues. V was clipped by 7 bases and J by 6 bases, with 9 bases between them. The CDR3 spells CASTSAAGELFF. As DNA, the CDR3 is TGTGCCAGCACCTCAGCGGCCGGGGAGCTGTTTTTT.

The chain employs TRBV7-2 and TRBJ1-2; D gene ambiguous. The germline V gene has CDR1 SGHTA and CDR2 FQGNSA. The V and J ends lost 1 base and 2 bases respectively, with 11 bases between them. The CDR3 is 15 residues long. Written as DNA, the CDR3 is TGTGCCAGCAGCTTAGAATATCAGAGGAACTATGGCTACACCTTC. Its protein is CASSLEYQRNYGYTF.

The gene calls are TRBV13 and TRBJ1-2, with 7 bases matching TRBD1. Germline lookup yields CDR1 PRHDT and CDR2 FYEKMQ (reference sequence). The CDR3 covers 15 residues. With 5 bases clipped from V and 4 bases from J, the junction kept 10 bases outside the gene matches. The CDR3, as DNA: TGTGCCAGCAGCGAACAGGGGTCGAAGGTCTATGGCTACACCTTC. Protein product: CASSEQGSKVYGYTF.

This clonotype has a count of ten or more. The rearrangement uses TRBV7-8 and TRBJ2-7; 8 bases match TRBD2. In germline, CDR1 is SGHVS, CDR2 FQNEAQ. V lost 1 base to trimming and J lost 5 bases; unmatched junction nucleotides: 10. The CDR3 loop spans 16 amino acids. This CDR3 reads CASSLVTGGRKDEQYF. The CDR3 bases are TGTGCCAGCAGCTTAGTTACGGGGGGGAGAAAGGACGAGCAGTACTTC.

This clonotype was counted once. J is TRBJ2-1 and V is TRBV20-1, with D tentatively TRBD1 (6 bases). Germline CDR1 is DFQATT and CDR2 is SNEGSKA (reference sequence). The CDR3 totals 20 residues. V lost 3 bases to trimming and J lost 0 bases, with 27 bases between them. The CDR3 DNA reads as TGCAGTGCTAGGGAGAGGGACATCCCACGGGAAGTTAGCTCCTACAATGAGCAGTTCTTC. Translation: CSARERDIPREVSSYNEQFF.

The rearrangement links TRBV6-1 to TRBJ2-7, with D perhaps matching TRBD2 (6 bases). Germline values: CDR1 MNHNS, CDR2 SASEGT. V lost 8 bases and J lost 4, with 21 bases in between. This CDR3 contains 15 residues. The CDR3 region is CASGEEGNPLYEQYF. The CDR3 DNA reads TGTGCCAGCGGGGAGGAAGGGAACCCTTTGTACGAGCAGTACTTC.

This clonotype turned up a few times. The chain recombines TRBV15 with TRBJ2-5; D is unclear. The CDR3 is 11 residues long. V lost 8 bases, J lost 2 bases, and 6 bases lay in between. Germline assignment: CDR1 LNHNV and CDR2 YYDKDF (reference sequence). The CDR3 nucleotides are TGTGCCACCTTAGGGCAAGAGACCCAGTACTTC. As protein: CATLGQETQYF.

This sequence joins TRBV15 and TRBJ1-6; no definite D call. Germline V gene data show CDR1 as LNHNV and CDR2 as YYDKDF (reference sequence). The CDR3 consists of 14 residues. Trimming stripped 3 bases from V and 8 bases from J, with 11 bases between. In DNA, the CDR3 is TGTGCCACCAGCAGGCCTAAGGTGGATTCACCCCTCCACTTT. It is translated as CATSRPKVDSPLHF.

The genes are TRBV6-1 and TRBJ2-1; TRBD2 matches at 13 bases. This CDR3 comprises 16 residues. CDR1 and CDR2 (germline): MNHNS, SASEGT. Unmatched junction bases numbered 4, after V lost 4 bases and J lost 4 bases. This CDR3 is CASSARLAGGYNEQFF. The CDR3 DNA follows: TGTGCCAGCAGTGCCCGACTAGCGGGGGGATACAATGAGCAGTTCTTC.

In the case of this clonotype: A much bigger clone sits one base away, suggesting this may be a read error. The rearrangement uses TRBV7-2 and TRBJ2-7, with D unclear. This CDR3 contains 12 residues. The germline gives CDR1 SGHTA, CDR2 FQGNSA. The chain's CDR3 is CAGSPDPYEQYF. The DNA for the CDR3 is TGTGCCGGCAGCCCGGACCCCTACGAGCAGTACTTC.

This clonotype occurred many times. The CDR3 coding sequence is TGTGCCAGTAGTTGGACCGATAGCAATCAGCCCCAGCATTTT. Its protein product is CASSWTDSNQPQHF. The chain employs TRBV19 and TRBJ1-5; D is ambiguous. The ends were cut back, 5 bases at V and 0 bases at J, with 8 bases in the middle. The CDR3 is made up of 14 amino acids. Germline CDR1 LNHDA, CDR2 SQIVND (reference sequence).

This clonotype was seen more than once but under ten times. The chain is built from TRBV6-2 or TRBV6-3 and TRBJ1-2, with 8 nucleotides matching TRBD1. The CDR3 runs to 13 residues. The ends lost 7 bases at V and 4 bases at J; junction bases unmatched: 5. Per germline, CDR1 MNHEY and CDR2 SVGEGT. Written as DNA, the CDR3 is TGTGCCAGCACAGACAGGGGTGTCTATGGCTACACCTTC. It codes for CASTDRGVYGYTF.

The genes are TRBV4-1 and TRBJ1-2; D gene unclear. The CDR3 loop spans 16 amino acids. V was shortened by 0 bases and J by 8 bases, with 19 bases between the two germline ends. Germline CDR1 and CDR2: MGHRA and YSYEKL. The CDR3 region has the DNA TGCGCCAGCAGCCAAGATCTTCCGGGAAGGAGTGGCGGCTACACCTTC. Amino acid sequence: CASSQDLPGRSGGYTF.

This clonotype was seen repeatedly, ten times or more. The CDR3 nucleotides are TGTGCCAGCAGGTCCGGGGCAACAGATACGCAGTATTTT. Translating it yields CASRSGATDTQYF. The genes are TRBV7-8 and TRBJ2-3; D possibly uses TRBD1 or TRBD2 (5 bases each). Trimming removed 6 bases from V and 3 bases from J, with 10 bases in between. Germline V gives CDR1 SGHVS, CDR2 FQNEAQ. The CDR3 has 13 residues. The full variable domain, completed using reference TRBV7-8 and TRBJ2-3, is GAGVSQSPRYKVAKRGQDVALRCDPISGHVSLFWYQQALGQGPEFLTYFQNEAQLDKSGLPSDRFFAERPEGSVSTLKIQRTQQEDSAVYLCASRSGATDTQYFGPGTRLTVL.

To note about this clonotype: One end of the junction is discordant with germline, which a read error may explain. The V gene is TRBV6-8, the J gene TRBJ2-3; TRBD1 agrees at 7 bases. The CDR3 contains 15 residues. Germline V gene data show CDR1 as MNHGY and CDR2 as SAAAGT. Written as DNA, the CDR3 is TGTGCCAGCAGTCTGACAGGGATTAGCATAGATACGCAGTATTTT. This codes for CASSLTGISIDTQYF.

Notes on this clonotype: Sequence at one end of the junction differs from germline and may be a read error. V gene TRBV6-1 combines with J gene TRBJ1-1; D gene unclear. CDR1 MNHNS and CDR2 SASEGT come from the germline V gene. This CDR3 spans 11 amino acids. CDR3 coding DNA: TGTGCCAGCACCCAGCACACCGAAGCTTTCTTT. Residues: CASTQHTEAFF.

This clonotype has just a few counts. The rearrangement links TRBV7-3 to TRBJ2-1, with D possibly being TRBD1 (6 bases). The CDR3 runs to 15 residues. The V gene's germline CDR1 is SGHTA and CDR2 FQGTGA. Deletions cut 5 bases from V and 3 bases from J, with 14 bases between. The CDR3 here is CASSRQRTDYNEQFF. The DNA of the CDR3 is TGTGCCAGCAGCAGACAGAGGACAGACTACAATGAGCAGTTCTTC. Filled out from reference TRBV7-3 and TRBJ2-1, the complete variable domain reads GAGVSQTPSNKVTEKGKYVELRCDPISGHTALYWYRQSLGQGPEFLIYFQGTGAADDSGLPNDRFFAVRPEGSVSTLKIQRTERGDSAVYLCASSRQRTDYNEQFFGPGTRLTVL.

The chain joins TRBV6-2 or TRBV6-3 to TRBJ2-3; possibly TRBD2 for D (5 bases). From germline, CDR1 is MNHEY and CDR2 SVGEGT. The CDR3 runs 13 residues. Trimming removed 2 bases from V and 8 bases from J, with 11 bases in between. CDR3 region: CASSYTATSTQYF. For the CDR3, the DNA is TGTGCCAGCAGTTACACTGCCACTAGTACGCAGTATTTT.

In its sample, this clonotype was seen a few times. The rearrangement uses TRBV6-2 or TRBV6-3 and TRBJ2-1; no definite D call. Germline loops: CDR1 MNHEY, CDR2 SVGEGT. This CDR3 spans 16 amino acids. V was clipped by 2 bases and J by 3 bases, with 14 bases between them. This CDR3 is CASSYDDTSGYNEQFF. In DNA form, the CDR3 reads TGTGCCAGCAGTTACGACGACACATCGGGCTACAATGAGCAGTTCTTC.

The V call is TRBV7-8, the J call TRBJ2-5, with D perhaps matching TRBD2 (6 bases). Germline values: CDR1 SGHVS, CDR2 FQNEAQ. This CDR3 spans 14 amino acids. The V end was cut by 4 bases, the J end by 0 bases, with 9 bases between. The CDR3 loop is CASSSRDYQETQYF. CDR3 bases: TGTGCCAGCAGCTCACGGGACTACCAAGAGACCCAGTACTTC.

This clonotype has a handful of counts. The chain uses TRBV11-3 and TRBJ2-5; TRBD2 is a possible D gene (7 bases). The V end was cut by 5 bases, the J end by 3 bases, with 10 bases between. Per germline, CDR1 SGHNT and CDR2 YENEEA. The CDR3 covers 13 residues. The CDR3 loop is CASSERDKETQYF. The CDR3 coding sequence is TGTGCCAGCAGCGAGCGGGACAAAGAGACCCAGTACTTC. Full variable domain (missing parts from reference TRBV11-3 and TRBJ2-5): EAGVVQSPRYKIIEKKQPVAFWCNPISGHNTLYWYLQNLGQGPELLIRYENEEAVDDSQLPKDRFSAERLKGVDSTLKIQPAELGDSAVYLCASSERDKETQYFGPGTRLLVL.